Below, 16 T cell receptor beta chains from the same sample are listed, as sequenced in a study of T cell repertoires in cytomegalovirus infection. TCRdb processed the reads anew with MiXCR; each CDR3 protein has one entry. The sample shows about 110,000 distinct CDR3 sequences, roughly 40% of them seen only once. These receptors are not linked to any known antigen. The specimen was CD8+ T cells from cultured PBMCs, collected from culture after CMV antigen stimulation. The source of these receptors is a human donor in good health (CMV status not recorded). Some clones in this sample may be carry-over from other donors' samples.

The table lists this clonotype with a count of one. The chain joins TRBV19 to TRBJ2-5; D is possibly TRBD1 (6 bases). Trimming removed 11 bases at V and 2 bases at J, with 15 bases between. This CDR3 comprises 13 residues. In germline, CDR1 is LNHDA, CDR2 SQIVND (reference sequence). The CDR3 DNA sequence: TGTGCCTTTTGGAGACAGGAACAAGAGACCCAGTACTTC. Protein: CAFWRQEQETQYF.

V gene TRBV4-1 combines with J gene TRBJ1-2, with TRBD1 as a possible D gene (5 bases). This CDR3 spans 17 amino acids. Germline V gives CDR1 MGHRA, CDR2 YSYEKL. The germline V and J ends were trimmed by 4 bases and 1 base, with 19 bases remaining between them. CDR3 bases: TGCGCCAGCAGCCTGGGGACTCTAGGAGGGAATAACTATGGCTACACCTTC. Its protein is CASSLGTLGGNNYGYTF.

This clonotype was picked up a small number of times. The V and J genes are TRBV12-3 or TRBV12-4 and TRBJ2-3; no clear D. This CDR3 is 13 amino acids long. V lost 7 bases, J lost 0 bases, and 8 bases lay in between. The CDR3 DNA reads as TGTGCCAGCACCCCGGGCAGCACAGATACGCAGTATTTT. This encodes CASTPGSTDTQYF.

In its sample, this clonotype was seen many times. The rearrangement joins TRBV2 to TRBJ2-1; the D is unclear. The CDR3 loop spans 13 amino acids. Germline V gene data show CDR1 as SNHLY and CDR2 as FYNNEI. V was clipped by 4 bases and J by 1 base, with 5 bases between them. The CDR3 spells CASSGLSYNEQFF. The CDR3 DNA reads TGTGCCAGCAGTGGACTGTCCTACAATGAGCAGTTCTTC.

This clonotype was seen a handful of times. V is TRBV6-6 and J is TRBJ1-2; D is possibly TRBD1 (5 bases). The CDR3 sequence is 15 residues long. Germline CDR1 reads MNHNY; CDR2 reads SVGAGI (reference sequence). The V end was cut by 2 bases, the J end by 1 base, with 11 bases between. The CDR3 reads CASSYSGTINYGYTF. The CDR3, as DNA: TGTGCCAGCAGTTACAGCGGGACGATTAACTATGGCTACACCTTC.

This clonotype was detected once. The CDR3 DNA reads TGTGCCAGTACTCCGGGGGGCTCGTGGAACACTGAAGCTTTCTTT. Translation gives CASTPGGSWNTEAFF. This chain connects TRBV19 to TRBJ1-1, with a tentative D call TRBD1 (6 bases). Germline CDR1 and CDR2: LNHDA and SQIVND (reference sequence). The CDR3 runs to 15 residues. Trimming stripped 7 bases from V and 1 base from J, with 16 bases between.

This clonotype showed up just once. V usage is TRBV9 and J usage is TRBJ1-1, with 8 bases identical to TRBD1. V trimming: 0 bases; J trimming: 7 bases; junction bases outside the gene matches: 2. The CDR3 runs 13 residues. Per germline, CDR1 SGDLS and CDR2 YYNGEE. Here the CDR3 DNA reads TGTGCCAGCAGCGTAGGGACAGGGTTTGAAGCTTTCTTT. This gives the protein CASSVGTGFEAFF.

The V call is TRBV19, the J call TRBJ1-1; 8 nucleotides line up with TRBD1. The germline V gene has CDR1 LNHDA and CDR2 SQIVND (reference sequence). Losses at the gene ends were 3 bases for V and 4 bases for J; bases not matched to a gene: 1. The CDR3 is made up of 13 amino acids. The CDR3 is CASSIGQGTEAFF. The CDR3 DNA follows: TGTGCCAGTAGTATCGGACAGGGCACTGAAGCTTTCTTT. Drawing the rest from reference TRBV19 and TRBJ1-1, the complete variable domain is DGGITQSPKYLFRKEGQNVTLSCEQNLNHDAMYWYRQDPGQGLRLIYYSQIVNDFQKGDIAEGYSVSREKKESFPLTVTSAQKNPTAFYLCASSIGQGTEAFFGQGTRLTVV.

J is TRBJ2-1 and V is TRBV7-6, with D possibly matching TRBD1 (5 bases). The V and J ends lost 3 bases and 4 bases respectively, with 13 bases between them. The CDR3 runs 15 residues. Looked up from germline, CDR1 is SGHVS and CDR2 is FNYEAQ. Written as DNA, the CDR3 is TGTGCCAGCAGCTTTGACAGTTTCCGATACAATGAGCAGTTCTTC. Translated: CASSFDSFRYNEQFF. The whole variable domain, remainder taken from reference TRBV7-6 and TRBJ2-1, is GAGVSQSPRYKVTKRGQDVALRCDPISGHVSLYWYRQALGQGPEFLTYFNYEAQQDKSGLPNDRFSAERPEGSISTLTIQRTEQRDSAMYRCASSFDSFRYNEQFFGPGTRLTVL.

This sequence joins TRBV19 and TRBJ1-1, with 8 bases matching TRBD1. CDR1 is LNHDA, CDR2 SQIVND, per germline (reference sequence). The V segment lost 5 bases and the J segment 5 bases; nucleotides outside the gene matches: 7. There are 14 residues in the CDR3. CDR3 protein: CASSSDRGGTEAFF. CDR3 in DNA: TGTGCCAGTAGTTCTGACAGGGGTGGGACTGAAGCTTTCTTT.

CDR3 loop: CASSRWDISTDTQYF. Here the CDR3 DNA reads TGTGCCAGCAGCCGGTGGGACATCAGCACAGATACGCAGTATTTT. V and J are TRBV7-4 and TRBJ2-3; tentatively, D is TRBD1 (6 bases). Germline values: CDR1 SGHVT, CDR2 SQSDAQ. The ends were cut back, 5 bases at V and 0 bases at J, with 12 bases in the middle. The CDR3 spans 15 residues. The whole variable domain, filled in from reference TRBV7-4 and TRBJ2-3, reads GAGVSQSPRYKVAKRGRDVALRCDSISGHVTLYWYRQTLGQGSEVLTYSQSDAQRDKSGRPSGRFSAERPERSVSTLKIQRTEQGDSAVYLCASSRWDISTDTQYFGPGTRLTVL.

The J gene is TRBJ2-3, the V gene TRBV20-1; D call uncertain. The germline V gene has CDR1 DFQATT and CDR2 SNEGSKA (reference sequence). V lost 0 bases and J 0 bases, leaving 10 bases between the germline ends. The CDR3 covers 15 residues. Here the CDR3 reads CSARDGTDSTDTQYF. Written as DNA, the CDR3 is TGCAGTGCTAGAGATGGAACAGATAGCACAGATACGCAGTATTTT.

This clonotype has ten or more counts. The genes are TRBV28 and TRBJ2-5; either TRBD1 or TRBD2 may supply D (6 bases each). The CDR3 loop spans 17 amino acids. With 1 base removed from V and 5 bases from J, the gap between germline ends came to 20 bases. Germline CDR1 is MDHEN and CDR2 is SYDVKM. The DNA for the CDR3 is TGTGCCAGCAGTTTATTATCGGGGGCCGCCCCTTGGGAGACCCAGTACTTC. Residues: CASSLLSGAAPWETQYF.

A few counts support this clonotype. CDR3 in amino acids: CASSQEESRGNTEAFF. CDR3 DNA: TGCGCCAGCAGCCAGGAAGAGTCCAGAGGGAACACTGAAGCTTTCTTT. The chain carries TRBV4-1 and TRBJ1-1, with D unresolved. From germline, CDR1 is MGHRA and CDR2 YSYEKL. This CDR3 spans 16 amino acids. Trimming cost V 3 bases and J 1 base, with 15 bases left between them.

This clonotype was recorded a few times. J is TRBJ1-3 and V is TRBV2; TRBD1 is a possible D gene (6 bases). Per the germline V gene, CDR1 is SNHLY and CDR2 is FYNNEI. The V gene lost 2 bases and the J gene lost 2 bases, with 13 bases spanning the gap. The CDR3 loop spans 16 amino acids. DNA for the CDR3: TGTGCCAGCAGTGAAACATTCTCAGGGGCTGGAAACACCATATATTTT. It translates to CASSETFSGAGNTIYF.

This clonotype was seen a few times. This sequence joins TRBV6-1 and TRBJ2-7; 9 nucleotides align to TRBD1. Germline loops: CDR1 MNHNS, CDR2 SASEGT. After removal of 5 bases from V and 6 bases from J, the junction contained 14 bases not matched to a gene. The CDR3 spans 16 residues. In DNA, the CDR3 is TGTGCCAGCAGTTCCCCATTGACAGGGGGAGTGTTCGAGCAGTACTTC. It translates to CASSSPLTGGVFEQYF.